A single sample is the source of the 21 T cell receptor beta chains below, sequenced in a study of cytomegalovirus exposure and HLA in healthy donors. TCRdb keeps only in-frame clones here, not all; method: immunoSEQ multiplex PCR. The sample comprises more than 200,000 clones, 90% of which are singletons, and under 4% rests with the top ten. Sequencing was performed on PBMCs. Receptor source: a woman aged 25 to 45 in good health and CMV-seronegative.

The chain employs TRBV2 and TRBJ1-1; D unresolved. Per the germline V gene, CDR1 is SNHLY and CDR2 is FYNNEI. Trimming stripped 6 bases from V and 0 bases from J, with 17 bases between. This CDR3 has 16 amino acids. This CDR3 reads CASRSSGYEMNTEAFF. DNA of the CDR3: TGTGCCAGCAGGTCCTCCGGGTATGAAATGAACACTGAAGCTTTCTTT.

The chain joins TRBV6-1 to TRBJ2-1; 11 positions match TRBD2. The CDR3 length is 16 residues. CDR1 and CDR2 from the germline V gene are MNHNS and SASEGT. V lost 4 bases, J lost 4 bases, and 6 bases stayed unmatched. DNA of the CDR3: TGTGCCAGCAGTGGTTCTAGCGGGAGGCGGTACAATGAGCAGTTCTTC. Its protein product is CASSGSSGRRYNEQFF.

The V call is TRBV7-6, the J call TRBJ2-5; D gene ambiguous. The CDR3 length is 12 residues. Germline values: CDR1 SGHVS, CDR2 FNYEAQ. With 1 base removed from V and 5 bases from J, the gap between germline ends came to 5 bases. The CDR3 is CASSLGAETQYF. CDR3 DNA sequence: TGTGCCAGCAGCTTAGGGGCGGAGACCCAGTACTTC.

The chain combines TRBV10-2 with TRBJ2-7; no firm D call. CDR3 length: 14 residues. The germline V gene encodes CDR1 WSHSY and CDR2 SAAADI. V gave up 6 bases and J gave up 3 bases, with 15 bases separating them. The CDR3, as DNA: TGCGCCAGCAGAGCACCCGACGTGGGCTACGAGCAGTACTTC. It encodes CASRAPDVGYEQYF.

The sample holds a few counts of this clone. This chain joins TRBV15 and TRBJ2-7; tentatively, D is TRBD2 (5 bases). This CDR3 contains 14 residues. Germline V CDR1 and CDR2: LNHNV, YYDKDF (reference sequence). Trimming left V 5 bases short and J 5 bases short, with 16 bases between. CDR3 region: CATSPASPLDEQYF. In DNA, the CDR3 is TGTGCCACCAGCCCCGCTAGCCCCCTCGACGAGCAGTACTTC.

J is TRBJ2-7 and V is TRBV5-4; D uncertain. V was pared by 3 bases and J by 3 bases, with 7 bases between. Germline CDR1 SGHNT, CDR2 YYREEE (reference sequence). CDR3 length: 12 amino acids. The CDR3 nucleotides are TGTGCCAGCAGCTCGCCCCACTACGAGCAGTACTTC. Protein sequence: CASSSPHYEQYF. Drawing the rest from reference TRBV5-4 and TRBJ2-7, the complete variable domain is ETGVTQSPTHLIKTRGQQVTLRCSSQSGHNTVSWYQQALGQGPQFIFQYYREEENGRGNFPPRFSGLQFPNYSSELNVNALELDDSALYLCASSSPHYEQYFGPGTRLTVT.

The table lists this clone with a few counts. The chain employs TRBV6-1 and TRBJ1-2, with TRBD1 matching over 8 bases. The trim removed 7 bases at V and 6 bases at J, leaving 10 bases unmatched. Germline CDR1 MNHNS, CDR2 SASEGT. The CDR3 spans 14 residues. CDR3 sequence (DNA): TGTGCCAGCAATGACAGGGGCCATCGGGATGGCTACACCTTC. Protein sequence: CASNDRGHRDGYTF.

This chain uses TRBV9 with TRBJ1-4; D is unclear. The CDR3 runs 14 residues. V gave up 2 bases and J gave up 0 bases, with 5 bases separating them. Germline loops: CDR1 SGDLS, CDR2 YYNGEE. The CDR3 region has the DNA TGTGCCAGCAGCGTTTCGTCAACTAATGAAAAACTGTTTTTT. As protein: CASSVSSTNEKLFF.

This sequence joins TRBV27 and TRBJ1-1, with 7 bases that match TRBD1. Trimming removed 7 bases from V and 3 bases from J; junction bases left unmatched: 14. This CDR3 spans 16 amino acids. Germline lookup yields CDR1 MNHEY and CDR2 SMNVEV (reference sequence). CDR3 region: CASIGRGGAYYTEAFF. For the CDR3, the DNA is TGTGCCAGCATAGGCAGGGGGGGGGCTTACTACACTGAAGCTTTCTTT.

The rearrangement links TRBV7-2 to TRBJ2-2; D ambiguous. CDR1 is SGHTA and CDR2 is FQGNSA in the germline V gene. V shed 5 bases and J shed 1 base, with 17 bases lying between them. The CDR3 has 17 amino acids. For the CDR3, the DNA is TGTGCCAGCAGCCCATATGGGCGCGAAAGGAACACCGGGGAGCTGTTTTTT. Translation: CASSPYGRERNTGELFF.

The chain recombines TRBV4-3 with TRBJ2-2; 7 bases map to TRBD1. CDR3 size: 19 residues. Germline values: CDR1 LGHNA, CDR2 YSLEER. V lost 2 bases to trimming and J lost 2 bases; unmatched junction nucleotides: 14. CDR3 amino acids: CASSQRDPPRGSNTGELFF. In DNA, the CDR3 is TGCGCCAGCAGCCAACGGGACCCCCCCAGGGGGTCTAACACCGGGGAGCTGTTTTTT.

This rearrangement joins TRBV7-2 to TRBJ2-2; the D gene could be TRBD1 or TRBD2 (5 bases each). Germline CDR1 is SGHTA and CDR2 is FQGNSA. V was shortened by 0 bases and J by 7 bases, with 9 bases between the two germline ends. The CDR3 has 14 residues. This CDR3 is CASSLALGDGELFF. The CDR3 DNA sequence: TGTGCCAGCAGCTTAGCGCTGGGGGACGGGGAGCTGTTTTTT.

The chain joins TRBV5-1 to TRBJ2-7; D is undetermined. V was pared by 0 bases and J by 5 bases, with 9 bases between. Per germline, CDR1 SGHRS and CDR2 YFSETQ. There are 13 residues in the CDR3. The CDR3 sequence: CASSLEQHNEQYF. The CDR3 nucleotides read TGCGCCAGCAGCTTGGAACAGCATAACGAGCAGTACTTC.

The chain employs TRBV7-2 and TRBJ1-4; 9 bases agree with TRBD1. In germline, CDR1 is SGHTA, CDR2 FQGNSA. The CDR3 is made up of 15 amino acids. After removal of 5 bases from V and 8 bases from J, the junction contained 9 bases not matched to a gene. Here the CDR3 DNA reads TGTGCCAGCAGCCCCGGACAGGGGATGTACGAAAAACTGTTTTTT. It encodes CASSPGQGMYEKLFF.

V gene TRBV10-3 combines with J gene TRBJ2-7, with 13 bases identical to TRBD2. This CDR3 spans 15 amino acids. The germline gives CDR1 ENHRY, CDR2 SYGVKD. The V gene end was trimmed by 2 bases and the J gene end by 5 bases; junction bases not matched to a gene: 3. The CDR3 coding sequence is TGTGCCATCAGTGAGGGACTAGCGGGAGTTAACGAGCAGTACTTC. It is translated as CAISEGLAGVNEQYF.

This chain joins TRBV27 and TRBJ2-3; D uncertain. The germline V gene encodes CDR1 MNHEY and CDR2 SMNVEV (reference sequence). The CDR3 has 12 residues. Trimming cost V 3 bases and J 5 bases, with 6 bases left between them. CDR3 protein: CASSFRGDTQYF. The CDR3, as DNA: TGTGCCAGCAGTTTCAGAGGAGATACGCAGTATTTT.

This chain joins TRBV7-9 and TRBJ2-2; the D is unclear. Trimming took 5 bases from V and 8 from J, leaving 15 bases between them. There are 14 residues in the CDR3. Germline CDR1 reads SEHNR; CDR2 reads FQNEAQ (reference sequence). The CDR3 here is CASSPPERGGELFF. As DNA, the CDR3 is TGTGCCAGCAGCCCCCCCGAAAGAGGAGGGGAGCTGTTTTTT.

In this sample, this clone turned up once. The CDR3 DNA reads as TGTGCCACCAGCAGAGATCATGGCAGGGGGACCAATCAGCCCCAGCATTTT. Protein sequence: CATSRDHGRGTNQPQHF. This rearrangement joins TRBV15 to TRBJ1-5, with TRBD1 matching 7 bases. Germline V gene data show CDR1 as LNHNV and CDR2 as YYDKDF (reference sequence). CDR3 size: 17 residues. V shed 0 bases, J shed 3 bases, and the junction held 8 bases outside the gene matches.

The chain is built from TRBV27 and TRBJ2-7, with 7 bases matching TRBD2. Trimming cost V 3 bases and J 3 bases; bases outside gene matches: 5. Germline V CDR1 and CDR2: MNHEY, SMNVEV (reference sequence). CDR3 length: 14 amino acids. CDR3 nucleotide sequence: TGTGCCAGCAGTTTCAGAGCGGGAAGCTACGAGCAGTACTTC. Translated, it gives CASSFRAGSYEQYF.

The rearrangement joins TRBV4-2 to TRBJ2-7; 7 positions agree with TRBD2. CDR3 length: 17 amino acids. The V and J ends lost 1 base and 2 bases, in that order; junction bases with no gene match: 11. Germline loops: CDR1 LGHNA, CDR2 YNFKEQ. The CDR3: CASSQGTQELAPYEQYF. In DNA, the CDR3 is TGTGCCAGCAGCCAAGGTACGCAGGAACTAGCGCCCTACGAGCAGTACTTC.

This clone is a singleton in its sample. This rearrangement joins TRBV2 to TRBJ1-1, with a possible D match to TRBD1 (5 bases). The germline V gene has CDR1 SNHLY and CDR2 FYNNEI. The CDR3 is 14 amino acids. V was cut by 6 bases and J by 6 bases, with 17 bases left in between. The CDR3 bases are TGTGCCAGCAGCTTTGGGGGGGGTGTCGCTGAAGCTTTCTTT. This translates into CASSFGGGVAEAFF.